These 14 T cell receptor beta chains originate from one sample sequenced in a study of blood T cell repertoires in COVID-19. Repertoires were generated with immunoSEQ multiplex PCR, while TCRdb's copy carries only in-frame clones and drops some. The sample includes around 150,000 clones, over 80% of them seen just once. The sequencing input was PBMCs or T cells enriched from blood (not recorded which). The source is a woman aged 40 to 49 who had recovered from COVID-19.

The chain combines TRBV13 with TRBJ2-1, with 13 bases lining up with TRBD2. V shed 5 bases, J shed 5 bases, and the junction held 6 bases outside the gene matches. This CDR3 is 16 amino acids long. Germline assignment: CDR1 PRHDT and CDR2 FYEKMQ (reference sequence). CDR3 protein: CASSLTGLAGHNEQFF. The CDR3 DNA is TGTGCCAGCAGCCTAACGGGACTAGCGGGGCACAATGAGCAGTTCTTC.

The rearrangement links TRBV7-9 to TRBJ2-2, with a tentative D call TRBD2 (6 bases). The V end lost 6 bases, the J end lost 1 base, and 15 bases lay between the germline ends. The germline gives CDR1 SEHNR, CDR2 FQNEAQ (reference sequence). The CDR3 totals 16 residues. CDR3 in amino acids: CASSSGGTVNTGELFF. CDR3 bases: TGTGCCAGCAGTTCCGGGGGTACGGTGAACACCGGGGAGCTGTTTTTT.

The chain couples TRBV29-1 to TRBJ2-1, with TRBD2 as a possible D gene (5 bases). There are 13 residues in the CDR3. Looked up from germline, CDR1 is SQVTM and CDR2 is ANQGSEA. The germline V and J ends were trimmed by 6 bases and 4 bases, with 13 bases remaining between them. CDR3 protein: CSVDPGEYNEQFF. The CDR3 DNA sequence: TGCAGCGTCGATCCCGGGGAATACAATGAGCAGTTCTTC.

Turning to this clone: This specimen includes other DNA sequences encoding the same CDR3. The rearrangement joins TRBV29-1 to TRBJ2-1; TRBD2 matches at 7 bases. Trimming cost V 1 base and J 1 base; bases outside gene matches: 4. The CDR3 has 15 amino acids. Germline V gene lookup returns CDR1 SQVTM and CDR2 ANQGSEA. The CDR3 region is CSVEGGGGSYNEQFF. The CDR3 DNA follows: TGCAGCGTTGAAGGTGGGGGGGGTTCCTACAATGAGCAGTTCTTC.

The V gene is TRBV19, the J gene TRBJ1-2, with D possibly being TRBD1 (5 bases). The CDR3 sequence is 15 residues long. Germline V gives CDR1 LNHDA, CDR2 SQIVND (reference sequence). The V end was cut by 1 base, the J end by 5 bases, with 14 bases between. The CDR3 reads CASSIGAEEGYGYTF. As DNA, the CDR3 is TGTGCCAGTAGTATAGGAGCCGAGGAGGGGTATGGCTACACCTTC. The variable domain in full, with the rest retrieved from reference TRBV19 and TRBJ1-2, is DGGITQSPKYLFRKEGQNVTLSCEQNLNHDAMYWYRQDPGQGLRLIYYSQIVNDFQKGDIAEGYSVSREKKESFPLTVTSAQKNPTAFYLCASSIGAEEGYGYTFGSGTRLTVV.

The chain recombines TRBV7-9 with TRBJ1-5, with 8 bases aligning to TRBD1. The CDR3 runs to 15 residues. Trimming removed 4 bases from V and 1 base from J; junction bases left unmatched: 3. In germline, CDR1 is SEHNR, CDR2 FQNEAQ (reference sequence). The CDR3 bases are TGTGCCAGCAGCTCCACAGGGGGGAGCAATCAGCCCCAGCATTTT. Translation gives CASSSTGGSNQPQHF. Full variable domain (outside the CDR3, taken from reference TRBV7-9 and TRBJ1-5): DTGVSQNPRHKITKRGQNVTFRCDPISEHNRLYWYRQTLGQGPEFLTYFQNEAQLEKSRLLSDRFSAERPKGSFSTLEIQRTEQGDSAMYLCASSSTGGSNQPQHFGDGTRLSIL.

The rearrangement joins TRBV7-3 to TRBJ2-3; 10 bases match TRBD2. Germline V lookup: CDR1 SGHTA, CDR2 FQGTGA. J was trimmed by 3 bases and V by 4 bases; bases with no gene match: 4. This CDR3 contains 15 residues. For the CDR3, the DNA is TGTGCCAGCAGCTGGACTAGCGGAGGGACAGATACGCAGTATTTT. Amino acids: CASSWTSGGTDTQYF.

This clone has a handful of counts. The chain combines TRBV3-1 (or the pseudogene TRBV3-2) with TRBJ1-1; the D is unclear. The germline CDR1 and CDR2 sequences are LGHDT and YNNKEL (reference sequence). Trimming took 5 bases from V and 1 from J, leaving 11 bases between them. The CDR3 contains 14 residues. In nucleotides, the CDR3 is TGTGCCAGCAGCTCCGAGAGCTCGAACACTGAAGCTTTCTTT. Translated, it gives CASSSESSNTEAFF.

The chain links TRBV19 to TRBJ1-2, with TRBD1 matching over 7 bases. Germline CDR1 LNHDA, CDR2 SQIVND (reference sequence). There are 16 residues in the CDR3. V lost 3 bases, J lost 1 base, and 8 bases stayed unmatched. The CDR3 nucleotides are TGTGCCAGTAGTATTAAGGGGGCGCGGAGTAACTATGGCTACACCTTC. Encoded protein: CASSIKGARSNYGYTF.

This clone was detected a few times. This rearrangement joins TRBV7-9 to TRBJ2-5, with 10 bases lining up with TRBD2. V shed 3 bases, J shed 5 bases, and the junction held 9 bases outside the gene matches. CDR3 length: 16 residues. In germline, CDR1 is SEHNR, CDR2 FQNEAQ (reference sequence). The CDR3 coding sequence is TGTGCCAGCAGCTTTTCTAGCGGGAGAGGAGTGGAGACCCAGTACTTC. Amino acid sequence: CASSFSSGRGVETQYF.

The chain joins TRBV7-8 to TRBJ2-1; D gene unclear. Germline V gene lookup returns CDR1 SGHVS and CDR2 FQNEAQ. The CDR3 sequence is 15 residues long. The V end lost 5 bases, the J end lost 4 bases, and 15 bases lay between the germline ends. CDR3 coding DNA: TGTGCCAGCAGCCAGAATAGAGCCGAGTACAATGAGCAGTTCTTC. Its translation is CASSQNRAEYNEQFF.

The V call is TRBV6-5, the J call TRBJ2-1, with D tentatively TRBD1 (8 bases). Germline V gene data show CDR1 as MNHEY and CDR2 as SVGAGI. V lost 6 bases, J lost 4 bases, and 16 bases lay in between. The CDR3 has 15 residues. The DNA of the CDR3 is TGTGCCAGCAGACTACAGGGGGAGGGGTACAATGAGCAGTTCTTC. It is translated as CASRLQGEGYNEQFF.

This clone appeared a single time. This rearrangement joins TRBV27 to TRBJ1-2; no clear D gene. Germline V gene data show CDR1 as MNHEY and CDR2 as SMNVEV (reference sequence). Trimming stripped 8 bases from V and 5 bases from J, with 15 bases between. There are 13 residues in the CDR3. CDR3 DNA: TGTGCCAGCTCCCATACGGCGGATTATGGCTACACCTTC. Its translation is CASSHTADYGYTF.

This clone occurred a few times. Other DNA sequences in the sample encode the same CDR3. The CDR3: CASSLGTVYNSPLHF. The DNA for the CDR3 is TGTGCCAGCAGTCTCGGGACAGTTTATAATTCACCCCTCCACTTT. V usage is TRBV27 and J usage is TRBJ1-6; TRBD1 aligns across 7 bases. This CDR3 contains 15 residues. Trimming cost V 5 bases and J 4 bases; bases outside gene matches: 5. Germline CDR1 reads MNHEY; CDR2 reads SMNVEV (reference sequence).